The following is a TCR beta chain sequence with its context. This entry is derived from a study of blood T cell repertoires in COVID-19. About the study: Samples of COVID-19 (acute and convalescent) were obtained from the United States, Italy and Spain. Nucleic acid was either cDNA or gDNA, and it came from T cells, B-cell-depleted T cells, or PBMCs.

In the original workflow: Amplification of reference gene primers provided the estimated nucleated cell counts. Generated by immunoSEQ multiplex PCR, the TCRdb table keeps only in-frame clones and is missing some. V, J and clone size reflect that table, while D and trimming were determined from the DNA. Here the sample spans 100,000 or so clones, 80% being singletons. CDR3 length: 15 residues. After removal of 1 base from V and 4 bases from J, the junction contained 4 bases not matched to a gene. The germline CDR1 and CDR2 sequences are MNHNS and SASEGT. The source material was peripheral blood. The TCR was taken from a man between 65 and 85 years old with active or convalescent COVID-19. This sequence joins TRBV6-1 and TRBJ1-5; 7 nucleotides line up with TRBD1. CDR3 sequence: CASSEVGTVNQPQHF. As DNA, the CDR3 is TGTGCCAGCAGTGAAGTCGGGACAGTTAATCAGCCCCAGCATTTT.